This TCR beta chain was profiled in a study of T-cell memory formation after mild COVID-19. Constant-segment primers served in 5'RACE that generated TCR alpha and TCR beta cDNA libraries bearing sample barcodes and UMIs. One entry per CDR3 protein results from TCRdb running MiXCR on the 5' RACE reads. The profile shows about half a million distinct CDR3 sequences, roughly 18% of them singletons. Germline loops: CDR1 MNHEY, CDR2 SVGEGT. This CDR3 has 15 amino acids. The trim removed 8 bases at V and 0 bases at J, leaving 6 bases unmatched. Sequencing was done on a sample of PBMCs or a T cell subset sorted from them (not recorded which). The chain uses TRBV6-2 or TRBV6-3 and TRBJ2-7; 11 nucleotides align to TRBD2. The TCR originated in an adult woman who had mild COVID-19 (a few samples of this study predate the infection). Cell type and time point are not known. The CDR3 region has the DNA TGTGCCAGCGGACTAGCGGGCGGTATCTCCTACGAGCAGTACTTC. It translates to CASGLAGGISYEQYF.